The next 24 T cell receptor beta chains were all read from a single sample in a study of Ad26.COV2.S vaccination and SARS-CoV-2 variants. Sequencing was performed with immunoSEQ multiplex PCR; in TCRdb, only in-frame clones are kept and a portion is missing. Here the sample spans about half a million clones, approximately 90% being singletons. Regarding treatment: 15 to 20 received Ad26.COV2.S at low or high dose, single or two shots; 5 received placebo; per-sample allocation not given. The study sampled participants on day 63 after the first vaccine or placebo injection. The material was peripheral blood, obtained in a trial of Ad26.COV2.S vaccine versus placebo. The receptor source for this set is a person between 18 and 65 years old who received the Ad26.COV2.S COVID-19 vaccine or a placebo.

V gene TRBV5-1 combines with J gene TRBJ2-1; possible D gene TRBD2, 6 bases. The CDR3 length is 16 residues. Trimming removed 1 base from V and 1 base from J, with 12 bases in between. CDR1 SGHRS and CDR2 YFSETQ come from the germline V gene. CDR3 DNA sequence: TGCGCCAGCAGCTTGCGAAGCGGGTCTTCCTACAATGAGCAGTTCTTC. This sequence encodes CASSLRSGSSYNEQFF. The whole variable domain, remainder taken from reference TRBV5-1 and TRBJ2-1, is KAGVTQTPRYLIKTRGQQVTLSCSPISGHRSVSWYQQTPGQGLQFLFEYFSETQRNKGNFPGRFSGRQFSNSRSEMNVSTLELGDSALYLCASSLRSGSSYNEQFFGPGTRLTVL.

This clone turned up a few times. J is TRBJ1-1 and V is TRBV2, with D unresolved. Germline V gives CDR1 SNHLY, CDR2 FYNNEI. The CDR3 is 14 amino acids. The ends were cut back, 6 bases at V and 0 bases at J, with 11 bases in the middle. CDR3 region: CASSRGTMNTEAFF. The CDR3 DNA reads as TGTGCCAGCAGCCGAGGCACCATGAACACTGAAGCTTTCTTT.

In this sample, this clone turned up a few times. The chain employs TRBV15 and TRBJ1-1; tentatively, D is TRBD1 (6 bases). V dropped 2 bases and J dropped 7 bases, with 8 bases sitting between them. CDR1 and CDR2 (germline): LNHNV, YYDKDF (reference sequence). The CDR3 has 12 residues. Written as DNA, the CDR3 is TGTGCCACCAGCAGAAAGGACAGTGAAGCTTTCTTT. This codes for CATSRKDSEAFF. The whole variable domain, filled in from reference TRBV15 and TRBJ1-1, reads DAMVIQNPRYQVTQFGKPVTLSCSQTLNHNVMYWYQQKSSQAPKLLFHYYDKDFNNEADTPDNFQSRRPNTSFCFLDIRSPGLGDTAMYLCATSRKDSEAFFGQGTRLTVV.

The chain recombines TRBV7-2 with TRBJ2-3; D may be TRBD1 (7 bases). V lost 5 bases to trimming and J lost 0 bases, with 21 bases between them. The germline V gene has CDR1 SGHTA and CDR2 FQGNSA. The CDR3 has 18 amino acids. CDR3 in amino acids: CASSRRQGGDLSTDTQYF. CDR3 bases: TGTGCCAGCAGCCGTCGGCAGGGGGGAGACCTTAGCACAGATACGCAGTATTTT.

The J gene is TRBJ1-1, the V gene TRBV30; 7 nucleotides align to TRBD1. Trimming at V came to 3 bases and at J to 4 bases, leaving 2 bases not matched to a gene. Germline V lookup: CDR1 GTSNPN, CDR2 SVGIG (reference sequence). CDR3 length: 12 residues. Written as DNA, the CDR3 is TGTGCCTGGAGCAGACAGGGCACTGAAGCTTTCTTT. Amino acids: CAWSRQGTEAFF.

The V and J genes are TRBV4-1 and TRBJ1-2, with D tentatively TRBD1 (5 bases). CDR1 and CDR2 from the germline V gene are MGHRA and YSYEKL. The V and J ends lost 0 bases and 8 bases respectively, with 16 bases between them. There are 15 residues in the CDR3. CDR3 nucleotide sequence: TGCGCCAGCAGCCAAGACGGGGGTCGGGGGAGAGGCTACACCTTC. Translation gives CASSQDGGRGRGYTF.

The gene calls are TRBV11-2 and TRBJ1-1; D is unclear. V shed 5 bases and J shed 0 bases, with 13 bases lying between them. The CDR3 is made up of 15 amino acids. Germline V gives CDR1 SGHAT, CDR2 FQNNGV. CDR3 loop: CASSPKKHLNTEAFF. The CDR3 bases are TGTGCCAGCAGCCCCAAAAAACACCTGAACACTGAAGCTTTCTTT.

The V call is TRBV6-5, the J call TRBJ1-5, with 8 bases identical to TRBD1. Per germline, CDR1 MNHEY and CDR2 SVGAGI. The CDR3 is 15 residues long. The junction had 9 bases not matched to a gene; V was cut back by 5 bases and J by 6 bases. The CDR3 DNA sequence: TGTGCCAGCAGTCGCAGGACAGGGATCGGTCAGCCCCAGCATTTT. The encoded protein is CASSRRTGIGQPQHF.

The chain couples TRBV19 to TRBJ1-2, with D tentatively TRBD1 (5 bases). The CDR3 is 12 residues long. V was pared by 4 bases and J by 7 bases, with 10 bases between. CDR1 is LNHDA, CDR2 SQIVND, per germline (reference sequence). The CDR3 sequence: CASSTGYRGYTF. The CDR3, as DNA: TGTGCCAGTAGTACAGGGTACCGTGGCTACACCTTC. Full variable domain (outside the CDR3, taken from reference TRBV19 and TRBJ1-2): DGGITQSPKYLFRKEGQNVTLSCEQNLNHDAMYWYRQDPGQGLRLIYYSQIVNDFQKGDIAEGYSVSREKKESFPLTVTSAQKNPTAFYLCASSTGYRGYTFGSGTRLTVV.

In DNA form, the CDR3 reads TGTGCCAGCAGTTCACAGGGGGCGGGCTACGAGCAGTACTTC. This encodes CASSSQGAGYEQYF. This chain uses TRBV27 with TRBJ2-7; 9 bases align to TRBD1. V trimming: 4 bases; J trimming: 3 bases; junction bases outside the gene matches: 4. This CDR3 has 14 residues. Germline loops: CDR1 MNHEY, CDR2 SMNVEV (reference sequence).

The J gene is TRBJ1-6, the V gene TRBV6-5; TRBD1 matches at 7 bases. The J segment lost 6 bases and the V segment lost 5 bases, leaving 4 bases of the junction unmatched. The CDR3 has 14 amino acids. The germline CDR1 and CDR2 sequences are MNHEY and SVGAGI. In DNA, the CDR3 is TGTGCCAGCAGTCGGACAGGACCTAATTCACCCCTCCACTTT. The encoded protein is CASSRTGPNSPLHF.

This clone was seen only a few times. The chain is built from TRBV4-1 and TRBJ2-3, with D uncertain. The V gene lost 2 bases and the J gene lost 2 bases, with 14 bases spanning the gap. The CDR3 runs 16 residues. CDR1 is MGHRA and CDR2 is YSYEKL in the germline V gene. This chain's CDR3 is CASSQLDLISTDTQYF. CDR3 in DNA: TGCGCCAGCAGCCAATTGGACCTAATCTCCACAGATACGCAGTATTTT.

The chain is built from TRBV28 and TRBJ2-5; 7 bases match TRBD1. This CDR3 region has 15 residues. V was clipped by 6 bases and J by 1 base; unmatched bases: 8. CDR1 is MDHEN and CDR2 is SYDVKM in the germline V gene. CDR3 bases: TGTGCCAGCAGCCGCGACAGGGTACCCCAAGAGACCCAGTACTTC. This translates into CASSRDRVPQETQYF.

For the CDR3, the DNA is TGTGCCAGTATAGGTGGGAACGGACCTAACTATGGCTACACCTTC. Encoded protein: CASIGGNGPNYGYTF. The chain links TRBV19 to TRBJ1-2; D uncertain. The CDR3 runs 15 residues. Germline loops: CDR1 LNHDA, CDR2 SQIVND (reference sequence). V was shortened by 7 bases and J by 0 bases, with 15 bases between the two germline ends.

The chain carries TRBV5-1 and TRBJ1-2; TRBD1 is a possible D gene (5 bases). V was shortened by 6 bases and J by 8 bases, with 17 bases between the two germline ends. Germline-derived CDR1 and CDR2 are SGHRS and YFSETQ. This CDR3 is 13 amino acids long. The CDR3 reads CASNQDTSGGYTF. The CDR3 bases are TGCGCCAGCAATCAGGACACTTCAGGAGGCTACACCTTC.

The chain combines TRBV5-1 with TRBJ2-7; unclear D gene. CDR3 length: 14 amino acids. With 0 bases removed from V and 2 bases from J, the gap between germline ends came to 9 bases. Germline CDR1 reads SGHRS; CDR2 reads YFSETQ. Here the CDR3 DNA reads TGCGCCAGCAGCTTGGCCCAGGCCGCCTACGAGCAGTACTTC. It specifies CASSLAQAAYEQYF. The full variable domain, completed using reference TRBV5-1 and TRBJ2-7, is KAGVTQTPRYLIKTRGQQVTLSCSPISGHRSVSWYQQTPGQGLQFLFEYFSETQRNKGNFPGRFSGRQFSNSRSEMNVSTLELGDSALYLCASSLAQAAYEQYFGPGTRLTVT.

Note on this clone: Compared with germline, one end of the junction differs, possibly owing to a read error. CDR3 protein: CASSRGPNQPQHF. The CDR3 coding sequence is TGTGCTAGCAGCAGGGGACCGAATCAGCCCCAGCATTTT. The chain employs TRBV7-7 and TRBJ1-5; TRBD1 is a possible D gene (6 bases). The CDR3 runs to 13 residues. CDR1 and CDR2 from the germline V gene are SSHAT and FNYEAQ (reference sequence). The full variable domain, in which reference TRBV7-7 and TRBJ1-5 provide the parts outside the CDR3, is GAGVSQSPRYKVTKRGQDVTLRCDPISSHATLYWYQQALGQGPEFLTYFNYEAQPDKSGLPSDRFSAERPEGSISTLTIQRTEQRDSAMYRCASSRGPNQPQHFGDGTRLSIL.

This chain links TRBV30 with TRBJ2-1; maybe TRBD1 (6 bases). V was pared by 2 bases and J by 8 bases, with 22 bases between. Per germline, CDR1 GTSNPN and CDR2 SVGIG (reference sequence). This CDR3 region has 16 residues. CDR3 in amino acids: CAWSLLSSGARYEQFF. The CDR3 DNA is TGTGCCTGGAGTTTATTAAGTTCAGGGGCTCGGTATGAGCAGTTCTTC.

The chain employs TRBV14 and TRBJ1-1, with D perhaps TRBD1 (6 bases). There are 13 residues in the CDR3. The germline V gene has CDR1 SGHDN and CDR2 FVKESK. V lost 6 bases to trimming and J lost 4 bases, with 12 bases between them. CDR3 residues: CASSPWGRTEAFF. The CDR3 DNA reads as TGTGCCAGCAGTCCGTGGGGGCGCACTGAAGCTTTCTTT.

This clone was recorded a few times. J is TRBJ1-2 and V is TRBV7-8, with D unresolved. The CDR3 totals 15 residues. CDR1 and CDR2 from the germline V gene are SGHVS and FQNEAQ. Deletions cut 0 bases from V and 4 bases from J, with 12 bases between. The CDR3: CASSLAAGPGYGYTF. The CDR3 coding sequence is TGTGCCAGCAGCTTAGCAGCAGGCCCCGGCTATGGCTACACCTTC.

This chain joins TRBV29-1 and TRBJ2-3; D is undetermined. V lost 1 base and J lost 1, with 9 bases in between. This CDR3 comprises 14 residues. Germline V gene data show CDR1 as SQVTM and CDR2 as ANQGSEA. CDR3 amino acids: CSVEVIVGTDTQYF. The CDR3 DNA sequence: TGCAGCGTTGAAGTCATAGTCGGCACAGATACGCAGTATTTT.

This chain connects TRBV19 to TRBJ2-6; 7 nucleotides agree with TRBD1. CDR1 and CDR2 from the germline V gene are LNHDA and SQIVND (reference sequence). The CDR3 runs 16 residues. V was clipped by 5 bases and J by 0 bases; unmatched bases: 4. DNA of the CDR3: TGTGCCAGTAGTCCCCGACAGGGCTCTGGGGCCAACGTCCTGACTTTC. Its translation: CASSPRQGSGANVLTF.

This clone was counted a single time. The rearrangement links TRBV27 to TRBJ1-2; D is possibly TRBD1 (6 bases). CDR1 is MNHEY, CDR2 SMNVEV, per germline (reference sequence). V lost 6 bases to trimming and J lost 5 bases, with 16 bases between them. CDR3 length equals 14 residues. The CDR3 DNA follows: TGTGCCAGCAGCCCCTCAATGACAGGTTATGGCTACACCTTC. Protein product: CASSPSMTGYGYTF.

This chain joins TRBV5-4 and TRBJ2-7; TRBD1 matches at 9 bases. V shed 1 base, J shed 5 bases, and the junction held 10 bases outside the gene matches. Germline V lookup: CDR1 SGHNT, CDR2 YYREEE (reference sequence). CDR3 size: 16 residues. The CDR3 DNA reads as TGTGCCAGCAGCTTGCGCCCCGGGACAGGGTCGCACGAGCAGTACTTC. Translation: CASSLRPGTGSHEQYF.